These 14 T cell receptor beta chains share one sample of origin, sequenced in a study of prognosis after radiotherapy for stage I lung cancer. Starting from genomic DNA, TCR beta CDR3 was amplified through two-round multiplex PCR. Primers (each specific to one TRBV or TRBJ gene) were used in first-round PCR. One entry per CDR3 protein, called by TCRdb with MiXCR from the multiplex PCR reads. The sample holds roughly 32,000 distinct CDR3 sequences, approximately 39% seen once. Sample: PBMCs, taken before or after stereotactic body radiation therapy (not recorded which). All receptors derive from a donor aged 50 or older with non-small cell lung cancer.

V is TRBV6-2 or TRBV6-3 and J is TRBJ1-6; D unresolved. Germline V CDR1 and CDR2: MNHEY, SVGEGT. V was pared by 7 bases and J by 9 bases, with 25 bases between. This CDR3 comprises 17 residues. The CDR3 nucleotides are TGTGCCAGCATCTTGGCACGGGCTTCTCCAGTAGCTTCACCCCTCCACTTT. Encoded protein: CASILARASPVASPLHF.

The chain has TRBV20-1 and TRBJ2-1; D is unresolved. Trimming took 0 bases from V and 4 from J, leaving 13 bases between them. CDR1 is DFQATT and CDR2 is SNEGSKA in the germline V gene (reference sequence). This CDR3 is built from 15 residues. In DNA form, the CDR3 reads TGCAGTGCTAGAGAGGTGACATTTCATTACAATGAGCAGTTCTTC. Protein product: CSAREVTFHYNEQFF.

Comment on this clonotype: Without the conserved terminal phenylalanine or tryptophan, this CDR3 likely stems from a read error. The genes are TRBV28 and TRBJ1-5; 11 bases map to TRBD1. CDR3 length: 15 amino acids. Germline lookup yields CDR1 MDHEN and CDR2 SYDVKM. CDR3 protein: CASNYLGQGDQPQHL. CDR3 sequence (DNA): TGTGCCAGCAACTACTTGGGACAGGGGGATCAGCCACAGCATCTT.

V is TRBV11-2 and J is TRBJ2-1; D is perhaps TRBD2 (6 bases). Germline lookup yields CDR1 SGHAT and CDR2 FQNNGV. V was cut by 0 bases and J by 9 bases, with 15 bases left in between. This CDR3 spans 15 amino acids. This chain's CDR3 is CASSLDSGLPGEQFF. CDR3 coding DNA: TGTGCCAGCAGCTTAGATAGTGGACTACCAGGTGAGCAGTTCTTC.

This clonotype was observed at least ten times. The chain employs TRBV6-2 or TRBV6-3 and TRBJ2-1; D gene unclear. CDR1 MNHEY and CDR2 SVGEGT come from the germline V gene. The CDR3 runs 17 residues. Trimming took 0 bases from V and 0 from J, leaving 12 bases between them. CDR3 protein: CASSYSVSTDSYNEQFF. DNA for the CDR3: TGTGCCAGCAGTTACTCGGTGAGCACCGACTCCTACAATGAGCAGTTCTTC.

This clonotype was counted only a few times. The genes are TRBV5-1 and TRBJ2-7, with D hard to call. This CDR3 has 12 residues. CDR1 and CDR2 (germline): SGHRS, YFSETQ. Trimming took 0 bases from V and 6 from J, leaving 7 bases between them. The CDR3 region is CASSLETSEQYF. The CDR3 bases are TGCGCCAGCAGCTTGGAGACTTCCGAGCAGTACTTC.

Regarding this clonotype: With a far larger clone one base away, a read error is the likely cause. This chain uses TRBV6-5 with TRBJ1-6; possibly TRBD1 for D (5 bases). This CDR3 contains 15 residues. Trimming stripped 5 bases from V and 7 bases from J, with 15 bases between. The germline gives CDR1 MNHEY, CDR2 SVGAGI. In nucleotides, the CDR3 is TGTGCCAGCAGTCCCCCACAGGTGAGGAATTCACCCCTCCACTTT. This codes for CASSPPQVRNSPLHF.

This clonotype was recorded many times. CDR3 nucleotides: TGCAGTGCTAGAGATAATCTCCGGGGCTTCGGAAACACCATATATTTT. This sequence encodes CSARDNLRGFGNTIYF. The chain couples TRBV20-1 to TRBJ1-3, with D possibly matching TRBD1 (5 bases). CDR3 length equals 16 residues. The germline CDR1 and CDR2 sequences are DFQATT and SNEGSKA (reference sequence). The ends were cut back, 0 bases at V and 4 bases at J, with 16 bases in the middle.

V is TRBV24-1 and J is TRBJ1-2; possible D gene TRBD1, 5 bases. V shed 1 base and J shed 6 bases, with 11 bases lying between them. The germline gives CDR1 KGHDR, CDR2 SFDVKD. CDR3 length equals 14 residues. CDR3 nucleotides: TGTGCCACCAGTGATTTAGGCAGGGAGAATGGCTACACCTTC. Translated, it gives CATSDLGRENGYTF.

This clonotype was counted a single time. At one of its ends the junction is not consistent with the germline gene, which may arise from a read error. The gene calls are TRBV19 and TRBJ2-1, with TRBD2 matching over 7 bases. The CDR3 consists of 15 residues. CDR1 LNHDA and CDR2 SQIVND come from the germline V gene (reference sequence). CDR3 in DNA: TGTGCCAGTAACACCCTCCGCGGGAGAGGTAATGATCAGTTCTTC. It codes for CASNTLRGRGNDQFF.

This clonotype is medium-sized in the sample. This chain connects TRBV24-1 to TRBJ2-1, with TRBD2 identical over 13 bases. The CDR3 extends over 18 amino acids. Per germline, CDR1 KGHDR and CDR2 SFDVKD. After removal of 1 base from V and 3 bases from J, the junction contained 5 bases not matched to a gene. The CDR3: CATSDLRLAGGVYNEQFF. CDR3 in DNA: TGTGCCACCAGTGATTTACGACTAGCGGGAGGAGTCTACAATGAGCAGTTCTTC.

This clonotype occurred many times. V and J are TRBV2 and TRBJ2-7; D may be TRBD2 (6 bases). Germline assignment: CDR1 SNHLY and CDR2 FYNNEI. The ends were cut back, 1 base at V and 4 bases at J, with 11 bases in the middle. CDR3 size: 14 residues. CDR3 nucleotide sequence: TGTGCCAGCAGTGAAGGTGGGAGCGGGTACGAGCAGTACTTC. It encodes CASSEGGSGYEQYF.

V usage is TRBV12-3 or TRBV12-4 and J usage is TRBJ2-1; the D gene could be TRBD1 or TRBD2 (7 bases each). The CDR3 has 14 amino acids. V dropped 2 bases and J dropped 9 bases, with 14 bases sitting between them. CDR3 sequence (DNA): TGTGCCAGCAGTTTACAGGGGGGGCACACTGAGCAGTTCTTC. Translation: CASSLQGGHTEQFF.

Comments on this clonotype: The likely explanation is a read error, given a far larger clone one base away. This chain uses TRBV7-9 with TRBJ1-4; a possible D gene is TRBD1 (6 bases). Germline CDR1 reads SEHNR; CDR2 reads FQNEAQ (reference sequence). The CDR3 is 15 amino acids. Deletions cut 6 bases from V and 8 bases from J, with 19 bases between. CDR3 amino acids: CASSYDGGLLEKLFF. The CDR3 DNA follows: TGTGCCAGCAGTTACGACGGGGGGCTTCTGGAAAAACTGTTTTTT.